One and the same sample provided the 32 T cell receptor beta chains below, sequenced in a study of human CD8 memory T cell subsets. UMI-labeled 5' RACE yielded the TCR beta libraries. Reprocessing the 5' RACE reads, TCRdb reports a single entry for every CDR3 protein and omits DNA. The sample shows 6,000 to 9,500 distinct CDR3 sequences, and around 25% sits with its ten largest clones. TPEX cells were CCR7+ PD-1+ TIGIT+ early memory CD8+ T cells with exhausted-like traits. Material: CD8+ T cells from PBMCs. These TCRs come from a human donor in good health.

This chain connects TRBV12-3 or TRBV12-4 to TRBJ2-7; the TCRdb D gene call, TRBD2, has no DNA to confirm it. The CDR3 is 14 residues long. CDR3: CASSLLAGSYEQYF.

V gene TRBV5-1 combines with J gene TRBJ2-3; as DNA is missing, the TRBD2 call by TCRdb cannot be tested. From germline, CDR1 is SGHRS and CDR2 YFSETQ. CDR3 size: 17 residues. The chain's CDR3 is CASSPNSGWDSTDTQYF.

The chain employs TRBV29-1 and TRBJ1-3. The CDR3 runs 14 residues. In germline, CDR1 is SQVTM, CDR2 ANQGSEA. CDR3: CSVIPEGYGNTIYF.

According to its frequency, this clonotype is medium-sized. The chain uses TRBV15 and TRBJ2-1. The CDR3 is 12 amino acids. Per the germline V gene, CDR1 is LNHNV and CDR2 is YYDKDF (reference sequence). The CDR3 is CATSSGLLEQFF.

This clonotype registers medium-sized by frequency. This chain links TRBV11-3 with TRBJ2-3; checking the TCRdb D call of TRBD1 is not possible without DNA. There are 16 residues in the CDR3. Per the germline V gene, CDR1 is SGHNT and CDR2 is YENEEA. CDR3 in amino acids: CASSPWLGGEADTQYF.

The J gene is TRBJ2-3, the V gene TRBV7-9; TCRdb's D call of TRBD1 is untestable without DNA. The CDR3 contains 15 residues. CDR1 and CDR2 (germline): SEHNR, FQNEAQ (reference sequence). The CDR3: CASSSTGVNTDTQYF.

V gene TRBV5-5 combines with J gene TRBJ2-7; TCRdb's D gene call, TRBD2, goes unchecked for lack of DNA. The V gene's germline CDR1 is SGHKS and CDR2 YYEKEE (reference sequence). CDR3 length: 14 amino acids. The CDR3 loop is CASSLGLASYEQYF.

This clonotype is medium-sized by frequency. V is TRBV7-9 and J is TRBJ1-4; TCRdb calls TRBD1, which cannot be checked without DNA. This CDR3 has 18 residues. Per the germline V gene, CDR1 is SEHNR and CDR2 is FQNEAQ (reference sequence). The CDR3: CASSLFRIQRDRDEKLFF.

This clonotype is deemed medium-sized by its frequency. The V and J genes are TRBV12-3 or TRBV12-4 and TRBJ2-2. The CDR3 is 15 amino acids. CDR3 region: CASGLAGVGTGELFF.

V gene TRBV27 combines with J gene TRBJ2-5; the TRBD2 assignment by TCRdb is unverifiable without DNA. The germline CDR1 and CDR2 sequences are MNHEY and SMNVEV (reference sequence). This CDR3 has 14 amino acids. CDR3 protein: CASSSWTQQETQYF.

The chain carries TRBV7-6 and TRBJ1-1; TCRdb's D call of TRBD1 is untestable without DNA. The CDR3 consists of 14 residues. Germline V gives CDR1 SGHVS, CDR2 FNYEAQ. CDR3 protein: CASSRTGEGTEAFF.

The chain has TRBV27 and TRBJ2-5; the D gene TCRdb calls, TRBD1, cannot be checked with no DNA. CDR1 is MNHEY, CDR2 SMNVEV, per germline (reference sequence). CDR3 length: 13 residues. The CDR3 loop is CASSFRPQETQYF.

The chain joins TRBV7-8 to TRBJ2-3. CDR1 is SGHVS, CDR2 FQNEAQ, per germline. This CDR3 contains 13 residues. CDR3 region: CASSLAFTDTQYF.

V is TRBV20-1 and J is TRBJ2-3; the D gene TCRdb calls, TRBD2, cannot be checked with no DNA. The CDR3 has 21 residues. Germline loops: CDR1 DFQATT, CDR2 SNEGSKA (reference sequence). CDR3 amino acids: CSARGSSGLAGGAINTDTQYF.

The V and J genes are TRBV7-8 and TRBJ2-3; the TRBD1 assignment by TCRdb is unverifiable without DNA. Germline-derived CDR1 and CDR2 are SGHVS and FQNEAQ. This CDR3 is built from 14 residues. The CDR3 sequence: CASSPGLTSDTQYF.

The rearrangement uses TRBV7-7 and TRBJ1-4; TCRdb's D call of TRBD1 is untestable without DNA. CDR1 and CDR2 (germline): SSHAT, FNYEAQ (reference sequence). The CDR3 is made up of 19 amino acids. The CDR3 reads CASNPMTLGQGLENEKLFF.

The rearrangement joins TRBV20-1 to TRBJ2-1; the D call from TCRdb, TRBD1, cannot be confirmed without DNA. Germline CDR1 reads DFQATT; CDR2 reads SNEGSKA (reference sequence). There are 13 residues in the CDR3. The CDR3 sequence is CSARAGHHNEQFF.

The genes are TRBV7-2 and TRBJ2-1; there is no DNA to check the TCRdb D call of TRBD2. The V gene's germline CDR1 is SGHTA and CDR2 FQGNSA. CDR3 size: 19 residues. The CDR3 protein is CASSLRGLAGGPPYNEQFF.

This clonotype shows up as medium-sized (0.01 to 0.1%) by frequency. The V gene is TRBV7-8, the J gene TRBJ2-7; with no DNA, the TCRdb D assignment of TRBD1 cannot be verified. Germline CDR1 reads SGHVS; CDR2 reads FQNEAQ. The CDR3 extends over 12 amino acids. CDR3 protein: CASSPTGYEQYF.

This rearrangement joins TRBV12-3 or TRBV12-4 to TRBJ2-3; absent DNA, TCRdb's TRBD1 call cannot be checked. The CDR3 is 14 residues long. The CDR3 protein is CASSFRVSTDTQYF.

The CDR3 loop reads CASSPQVSMNTEAFF. This chain uses TRBV12-3 or TRBV12-4 with TRBJ1-1. The CDR3 is 15 residues long.

V gene TRBV6-1 combines with J gene TRBJ2-7; TCRdb indicates TRBD1, and absent DNA this call remains unverified. The CDR3 is made up of 16 amino acids. From germline, CDR1 is MNHNS and CDR2 SASEGT. The CDR3 sequence is CASRSEVGGANYEQYF.

This chain links TRBV4-1 with TRBJ2-7; with no DNA, the TCRdb D assignment of TRBD2 cannot be verified. Germline CDR1 reads MGHRA; CDR2 reads YSYEKL. The CDR3 is 13 residues long. The CDR3 reads CASRGEGSYEQYF.

This CDR3 is CASSSSHEQYF. The rearrangement uses TRBV5-1 and TRBJ2-7. This CDR3 has 11 amino acids. The V gene's germline CDR1 is SGHRS and CDR2 YFSETQ.

Judged by frequency, this clonotype is medium-sized. The rearrangement links TRBV15 to TRBJ2-2; TCRdb gives TRBD2 as the D gene, but with no DNA this cannot be confirmed. CDR3 length equals 14 residues. CDR1 and CDR2 from the germline V gene are LNHNV and YYDKDF (reference sequence). CDR3 amino acids: CATESGRAFGELFF.

This chain links TRBV3-1 with TRBJ2-7; the TCRdb call, TRBD2, lacks DNA for checking. This CDR3 is built from 13 residues. From germline, CDR1 is LGHDT and CDR2 YNNKEL (reference sequence). CDR3 region: CASSQEEGYEQYF.

V and J are TRBV2 and TRBJ2-1; TCRdb selects TRBD2, and the lack of DNA leaves this call unchecked. The CDR3 runs 13 residues. CDR1 is SNHLY and CDR2 is FYNNEI in the germline V gene. CDR3 amino acids: CASSEEASGKQFF.

The chain joins TRBV4-1 to TRBJ1-2; TCRdb's D call of TRBD1 is untestable without DNA. The CDR3 is 15 amino acids. Germline loops: CDR1 MGHRA, CDR2 YSYEKL. CDR3 protein: CASSPVQGWGYGYTF.

The gene calls are TRBV25-1 and TRBJ2-1; TCRdb's assignment of TRBD1 cannot be checked, as there is no DNA. The CDR3 runs 13 residues. Per the germline V gene, CDR1 is MGHDK and CDR2 is SYGVNS. The CDR3 sequence: CASSESGTTEQFF.

V gene TRBV19 combines with J gene TRBJ2-1; TCRdb gives TRBD2 as the D gene, but with no DNA this cannot be confirmed. The CDR3 sequence is 17 residues long. CDR1 is LNHDA, CDR2 SQIVND, per germline (reference sequence). This CDR3 is CASSKTGTSGSINEQFF.

The rearrangement uses TRBV20-1 and TRBJ2-7; the D call of TRBD1 rests on TCRdb alone, since no DNA is present to check it. This CDR3 contains 16 residues. Germline CDR1 reads DFQATT; CDR2 reads SNEGSKA (reference sequence). This CDR3 is CSARDPGTGGIYEQYF.

The chain links TRBV11-3 to TRBJ2-3; checking the TCRdb D call of TRBD2 is not possible without DNA. This CDR3 is 17 amino acids long. Germline values: CDR1 SGHNT, CDR2 YENEEA. CDR3: CASSPSGLAATTDTQYF. The full variable domain, in which reference TRBV11-3 and TRBJ2-3 provide the parts outside the CDR3, is EAGVVQSPRYKIIEKKQPVAFWCNPISGHNTLYWYLQNLGQGPELLIRYENEEAVDDSQLPKDRFSAERLKGVDSTLKIQPAELGDSAVYLCASSPSGLAATTDTQYFGPGTRLTVL.